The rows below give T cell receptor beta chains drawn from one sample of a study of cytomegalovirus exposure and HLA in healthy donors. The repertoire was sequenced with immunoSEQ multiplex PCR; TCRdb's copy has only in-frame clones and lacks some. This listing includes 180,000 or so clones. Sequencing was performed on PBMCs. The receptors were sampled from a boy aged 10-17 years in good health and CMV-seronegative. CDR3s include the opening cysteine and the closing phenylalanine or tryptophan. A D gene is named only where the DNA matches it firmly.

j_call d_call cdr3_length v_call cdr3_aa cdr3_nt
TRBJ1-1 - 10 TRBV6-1 CAAGWTEAFF TGTGCCGCCGGGTGGACTGAAGCTTTCTTT
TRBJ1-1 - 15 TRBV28 CASSSPAGGHTEAFF TGTGCCAGCAGTTCGCCAGCGGGGGGACACACTGAAGCTTTCTTT
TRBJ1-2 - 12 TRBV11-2 CASSLVGDGYTF TGTGCCAGCAGCTTAGTCGGGGATGGCTACACCTTC
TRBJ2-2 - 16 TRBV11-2 CASSSKGLTNTGELFF TGTGCCAGCAGCTCTAAGGGGCTAACGAACACCGGGGAGCTGTTTTTT
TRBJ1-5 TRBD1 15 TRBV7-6 CASSSEPGGGQPQHF TGTGCCAGCAGCTCCGAGCCAGGGGGTGGTCAGCCCCAGCATTTT
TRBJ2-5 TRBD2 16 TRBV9 CASSVDGGLARETQYF TGTGCCAGCAGCGTTGATGGTGGACTAGCCAGAGAGACCCAGTACTTC
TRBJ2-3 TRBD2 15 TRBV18 CASSRTSGATDTQYF TGTGCCAGCTCACGAACTAGCGGGGCCACAGATACGCAGTATTTT
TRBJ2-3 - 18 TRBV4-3 CASSQEGGGSRWTDTQYF TGCGCCAGCAGCCAAGAAGGCGGCGGCTCAAGATGGACAGATACGCAGTATTTT
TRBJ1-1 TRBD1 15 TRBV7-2 CASSARRTGDTEAFF TGTGCCAGCAGCGCGAGAAGGACAGGGGACACTGAAGCTTTCTTT
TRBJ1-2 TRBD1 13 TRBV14 CASAGTGPLGYTF TGTGCCAGCGCCGGGACAGGGCCTCTCGGCTACACCTTC
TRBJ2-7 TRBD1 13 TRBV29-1 CSVSGQGLSEQYF TGCAGCGTCTCGGGACAGGGTCTGAGCGAGCAGTACTTC
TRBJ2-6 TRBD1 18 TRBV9 CASSVAPGQGSGANVLTF TGTGCCAGCAGCGTAGCCCCGGGACAGGGATCCGGGGCCAACGTCCTGACTTTC
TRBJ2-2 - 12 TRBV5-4 CASSRDAGELFF TGTGCCAGCAGCCGCGACGCCGGGGAGCTGTTTTTT
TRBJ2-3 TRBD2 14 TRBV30 CAWGGSGGTDTQYF TGTGCCTGGGGGGGAAGCGGGGGCACAGATACGCAGTATTTT
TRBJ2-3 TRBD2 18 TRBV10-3 CAISPGTSGTPSTDTQYF TGTGCCATCAGCCCCGGGACTAGCGGGACCCCTAGCACAGATACGCAGTATTTT
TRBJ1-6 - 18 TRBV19 CASSTGPEAGSYNSPLHF TGTGCCAGTAGTACGGGCCCAGAAGCGGGCTCCTATAATTCACCCCTCCACTTT
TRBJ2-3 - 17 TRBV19 CASSIDLLGGRRDTQYF TGTGCCAGTAGTATAGATCTATTGGGGGGGCGGCGCGATACGCAGTATTTT
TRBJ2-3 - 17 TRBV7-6 CASSLDVPGGDTDTQYF TGTGCCAGCAGCTTAGACGTCCCCGGCGGGGACACAGATACGCAGTATTTT
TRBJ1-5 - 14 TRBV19 CATQDLYSNQPQHF TGTGCCACGCAGGATCTTTATAGCAATCAGCCCCAGCATTTT
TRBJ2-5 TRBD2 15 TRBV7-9 CASSPGTSTQETQYF TGTGCCAGCAGCCCCGGGACTAGCACTCAAGAGACCCAGTACTTC
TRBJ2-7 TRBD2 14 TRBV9 CASSEGGDLYEQYF TGTGCCAGCAGCGAGGGAGGGGACTTATACGAGCAGTACTTC
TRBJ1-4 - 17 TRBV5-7 CASSSRGKPEGVEKLFF TGTGCCAGCAGCTCCAGGGGCAAACCCGAGGGGGTCGAAAAACTGTTTTTT
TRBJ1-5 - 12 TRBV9 CASSVGRRAQHF TGTGCCAGCAGCGTAGGACGCCGGGCCCAGCATTTT
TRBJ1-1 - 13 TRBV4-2 CASSQDRGTEAFF TGTGCCAGCAGCCAAGATCGGGGGACTGAAGCTTTCTTT
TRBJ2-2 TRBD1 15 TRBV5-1 CATETGTGRTGELFF TGCGCCACCGAAACCGGGACAGGCAGGACCGGGGAGCTGTTTTTT
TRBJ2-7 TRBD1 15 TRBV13 CASSSRQGIIYEQYF TGTGCCAGCAGCTCGAGACAGGGTATCATCTACGAGCAGTACTTC
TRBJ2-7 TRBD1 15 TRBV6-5 CASSYRDRGHYEQYF TGTGCCAGCAGTTACCGGGACAGGGGACACTACGAGCAGTACTTC
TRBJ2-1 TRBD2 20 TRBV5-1 CASTPNRASGGPGSYNEQFF TGCGCCAGCACACCTAATAGGGCTAGCGGGGGCCCCGGATCCTACAATGAGCAGTTCTTC
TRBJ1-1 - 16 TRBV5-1 CASSLASWGAGTEAFF TGCGCCAGCAGCTTGGCCTCTTGGGGAGCGGGCACTGAAGCTTTCTTT
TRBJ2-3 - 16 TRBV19 CASSPLGTWATDTQYF TGTGCCAGTAGTCCTTTAGGAACGTGGGCCACAGATACGCAGTATTTT
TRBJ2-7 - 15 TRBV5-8 CASSRARLRNYEQYF TGTGCCAGCAGCCGGGCTAGACTAAGAAACTACGAGCAGTACTTC
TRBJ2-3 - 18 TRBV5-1 CASSNRPTGVAIFDTQYF TGCGCCAGCAGCAATCGACCTACGGGGGTAGCCATTTTCGATACGCAGTATTTT
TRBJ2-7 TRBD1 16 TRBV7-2 CASSSPRTGGTYEQYF TGTGCCAGCAGCTCGCCACGGACAGGGGGTACCTACGAGCAGTACTTC
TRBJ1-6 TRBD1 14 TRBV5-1 CASSSGQGHSPLHF TGCGCCAGCAGCTCCGGACAGGGCCATTCACCCCTCCACTTT
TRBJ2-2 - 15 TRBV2 CASRGYREGGGELFF TGTGCCAGCAGGGGATACAGGGAAGGGGGCGGGGAGCTGTTTTTT
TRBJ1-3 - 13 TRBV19 CASTLRTGNTIYF TGTGCCAGTACCCTCCGGACAGGAAACACCATATATTTT
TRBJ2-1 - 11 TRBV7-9 CASSRSFEQFF TGTGCCAGCAGCCGGAGCTTTGAGCAGTTCTTC
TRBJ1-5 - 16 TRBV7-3 CASSSSDPQGCQPQHF TGTGCCAGCAGCTCATCTGACCCCCAGGGATGTCAGCCCCAGCATTTT
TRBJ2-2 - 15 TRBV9 CASSAKGVTVGELFF TGTGCCAGCAGCGCCAAGGGGGTAACGGTCGGGGAGCTGTTTTTT
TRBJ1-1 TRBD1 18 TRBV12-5 CASGFGTGGIFTNTEAFF TGTGCTAGTGGTTTTGGAACAGGGGGAATCTTCACGAACACTGAAGCTTTCTTT
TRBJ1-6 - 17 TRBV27 CASSLSTAGRSNSPLHF TGTGCCAGCAGTTTATCAACGGCTGGGAGAAGTAATTCACCCCTCCACTTT
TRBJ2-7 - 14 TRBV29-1 CSVEGVQGSYEQYF TGCAGCGTTGAAGGCGTTCAGGGCTCCTACGAGCAGTACTTC
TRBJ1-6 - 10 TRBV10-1 CASSVSEHHF TGCGCCAGCAGTGTATCAGAACACCACTTT
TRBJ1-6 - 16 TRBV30 CAWNGEGSSCNSPLHF TGTGCCTGGAATGGGGAGGGAAGCTCCTGTAATTCACCCCTCCACTTT
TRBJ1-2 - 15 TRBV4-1 CASSQLTYANYGYTF TGCGCCAGCAGCCAACTGACTTATGCTAACTATGGCTACACCTTC
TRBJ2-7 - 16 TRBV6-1 CASSDMRLASPYEQYF TGTGCCAGCAGTGACATGAGGCTAGCCTCCCCCTACGAGCAGTACTTC
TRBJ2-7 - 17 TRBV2 CASSDGDWETSSYEQYF TGTGCCAGCAGTGATGGTGATTGGGAGACCAGCTCCTACGAGCAGTACTTC
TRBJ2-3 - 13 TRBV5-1 CASGGAPTDTQYF TGCGCCAGTGGGGGGGCCCCTACAGATACGCAGTATTTT
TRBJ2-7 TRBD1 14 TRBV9 CASSDPGTGYEQYF TGTGCCAGCAGCGATCCCGGGACAGGCTACGAGCAGTACTTC
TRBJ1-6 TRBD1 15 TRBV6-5 CASSYRDSYNSPLHF TGTGCCAGCAGTTACCGGGACAGTTATAATTCACCCCTCCACTTT
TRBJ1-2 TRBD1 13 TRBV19 CASSVGTGNGYTF TGTGCCAGTAGTGTCGGGACAGGGAATGGCTACACCTTC
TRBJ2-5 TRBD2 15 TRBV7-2 CASSRSGGTQETQYF TGTGCCAGCAGCCGTAGCGGGGGCACCCAAGAGACCCAGTACTTC
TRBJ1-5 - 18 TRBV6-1 CASSGTLRREGNNQPQHF TGTGCCAGCAGTGGAACACTCCGCAGGGAAGGGAACAATCAGCCCCAGCATTTT
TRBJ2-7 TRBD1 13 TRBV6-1 CASYGQGRYEQYF TGTGCCAGCTATGGACAGGGGCGCTACGAGCAGTACTTC
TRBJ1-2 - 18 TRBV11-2 CASSSLSGKKAANYGYTF TGTGCCAGCAGCTCCCTGTCCGGGAAGAAGGCTGCTAACTATGGCTACACCTTC